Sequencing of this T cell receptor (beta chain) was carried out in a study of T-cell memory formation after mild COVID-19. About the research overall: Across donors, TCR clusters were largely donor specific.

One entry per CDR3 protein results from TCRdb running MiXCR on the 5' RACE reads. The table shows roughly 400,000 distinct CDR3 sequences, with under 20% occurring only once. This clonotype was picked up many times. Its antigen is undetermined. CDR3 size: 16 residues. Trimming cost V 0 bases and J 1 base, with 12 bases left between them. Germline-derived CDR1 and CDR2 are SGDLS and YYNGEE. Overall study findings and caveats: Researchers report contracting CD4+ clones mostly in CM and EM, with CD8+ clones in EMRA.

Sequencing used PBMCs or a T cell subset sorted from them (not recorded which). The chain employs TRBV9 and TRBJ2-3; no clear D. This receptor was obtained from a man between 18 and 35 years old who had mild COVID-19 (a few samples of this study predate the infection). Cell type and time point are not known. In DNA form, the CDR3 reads TGTGCCAGCAGCGTAGGGGCGGCCGACGGCACAGATACGCAGTATTTT. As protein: CASSVGAADGTDTQYF.